This T cell receptor beta chain was retrieved from a study of technical replicates of blood from a few donors. The assay was immunoSEQ multiplex PCR, and TCRdb's table has in-frame clones only and misses some. The repertoire consists of some 49,000 clones, with about 90% occurring once and the leading ten covering 3% to 4%. The CDR3 runs to 16 residues. Germline values: CDR1 SGHDT, CDR2 YYEEEE. The junction had 12 bases not matched to a gene; V was cut back by 1 base and J by 8 bases. The sequenced material came from PBMCs. V usage is TRBV5-6 and J usage is TRBJ2-1; 7 positions match TRBD1. This clonotype originated in a human donor in good health. Some clones in this sample may be carry-over from other donors' samples. The CDR3 sequence is CASSLLTGYLRDEQFF. CDR3 coding DNA: TGTGCCAGCAGCTTGCTGACAGGGTACCTACGGGATGAGCAGTTCTTC.